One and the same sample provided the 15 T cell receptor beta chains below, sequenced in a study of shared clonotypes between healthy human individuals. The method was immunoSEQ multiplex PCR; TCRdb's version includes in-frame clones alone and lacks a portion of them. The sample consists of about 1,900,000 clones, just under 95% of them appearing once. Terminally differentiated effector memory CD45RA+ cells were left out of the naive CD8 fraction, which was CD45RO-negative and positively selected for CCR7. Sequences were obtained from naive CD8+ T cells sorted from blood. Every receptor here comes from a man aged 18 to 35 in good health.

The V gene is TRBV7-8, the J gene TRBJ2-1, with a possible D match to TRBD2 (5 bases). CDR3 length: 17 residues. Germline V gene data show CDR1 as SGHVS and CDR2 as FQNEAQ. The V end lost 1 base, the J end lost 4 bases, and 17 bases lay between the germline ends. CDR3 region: CASSLEVGLETYNEQFF. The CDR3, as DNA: TGTGCCAGCAGCTTAGAAGTCGGACTGGAAACGTACAATGAGCAGTTCTTC. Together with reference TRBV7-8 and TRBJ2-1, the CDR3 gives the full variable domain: GAGVSQSPRYKVAKRGQDVALRCDPISGHVSLFWYQQALGQGPEFLTYFQNEAQLDKSGLPSDRFFAERPEGSVSTLKIQRTQQEDSAVYLCASSLEVGLETYNEQFFGPGTRLTVL.

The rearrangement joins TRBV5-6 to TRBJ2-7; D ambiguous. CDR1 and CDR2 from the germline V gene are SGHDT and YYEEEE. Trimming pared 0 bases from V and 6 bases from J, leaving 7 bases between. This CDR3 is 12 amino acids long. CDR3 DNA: TGTGCCAGCAGCTTGGGAATCGGCGAGCAGTACTTC. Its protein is CASSLGIGEQYF.

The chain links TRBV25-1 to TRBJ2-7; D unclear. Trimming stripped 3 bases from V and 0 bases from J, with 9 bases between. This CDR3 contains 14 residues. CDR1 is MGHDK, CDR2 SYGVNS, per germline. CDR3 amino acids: CASSEWGSSYEQYF. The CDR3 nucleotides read TGTGCCAGCAGTGAGTGGGGAAGCTCCTACGAGCAGTACTTC.

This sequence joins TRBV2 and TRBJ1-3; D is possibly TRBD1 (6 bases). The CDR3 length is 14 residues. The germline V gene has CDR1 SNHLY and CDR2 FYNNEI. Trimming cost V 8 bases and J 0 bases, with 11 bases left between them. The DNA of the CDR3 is TGTGCCAGCTTCGGGGGGCCCTCTGGAAACACCATATATTTT. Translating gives CASFGGPSGNTIYF.

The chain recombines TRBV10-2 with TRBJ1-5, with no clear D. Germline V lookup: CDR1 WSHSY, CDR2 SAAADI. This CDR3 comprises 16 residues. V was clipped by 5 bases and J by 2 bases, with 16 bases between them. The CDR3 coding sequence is TGCGCCAGCAGTCTCTGGGAGGGAGAGGGCAATCAGCCCCAGCATTTT. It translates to CASSLWEGEGNQPQHF.

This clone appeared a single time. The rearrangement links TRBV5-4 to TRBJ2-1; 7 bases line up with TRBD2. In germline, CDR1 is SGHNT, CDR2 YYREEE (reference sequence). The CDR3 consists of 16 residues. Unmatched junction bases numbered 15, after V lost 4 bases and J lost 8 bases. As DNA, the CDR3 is TGTGCCAGCAGCCAATTAGATCAGCGGGGTTTCGATGAGCAGTTCTTC. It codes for CASSQLDQRGFDEQFF.

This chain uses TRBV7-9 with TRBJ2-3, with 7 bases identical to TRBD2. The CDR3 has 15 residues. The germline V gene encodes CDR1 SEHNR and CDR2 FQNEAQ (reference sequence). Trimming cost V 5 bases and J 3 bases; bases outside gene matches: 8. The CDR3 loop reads CASSEGLEGTDTQYF. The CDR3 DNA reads TGTGCCAGCAGCGAAGGACTAGAAGGAACAGATACGCAGTATTTT.

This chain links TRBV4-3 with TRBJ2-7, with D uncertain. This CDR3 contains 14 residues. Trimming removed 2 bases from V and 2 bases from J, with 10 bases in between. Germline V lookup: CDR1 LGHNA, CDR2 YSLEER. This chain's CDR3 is CASSQNRYTYEQYF. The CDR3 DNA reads TGCGCCAGCAGCCAAAACCGATACACCTACGAGCAGTACTTC.

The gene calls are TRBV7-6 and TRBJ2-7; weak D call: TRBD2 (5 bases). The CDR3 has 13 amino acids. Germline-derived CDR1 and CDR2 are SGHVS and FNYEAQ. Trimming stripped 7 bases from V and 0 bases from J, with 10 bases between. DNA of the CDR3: TGTGCCAGCACAGCGGAGAGCTCCTACGAGCAGTACTTC. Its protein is CASTAESSYEQYF. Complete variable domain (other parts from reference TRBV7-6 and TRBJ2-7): GAGVSQSPRYKVTKRGQDVALRCDPISGHVSLYWYRQALGQGPEFLTYFNYEAQQDKSGLPNDRFSAERPEGSISTLTIQRTEQRDSAMYRCASTAESSYEQYFGPGTRLTVT.

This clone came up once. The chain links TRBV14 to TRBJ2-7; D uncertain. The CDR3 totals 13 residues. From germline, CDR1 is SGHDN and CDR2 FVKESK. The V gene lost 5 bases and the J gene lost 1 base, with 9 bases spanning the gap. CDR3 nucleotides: TGTGCCAGCAGCGTAGGAACTTCCTACGAGCAGTACTTC. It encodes CASSVGTSYEQYF. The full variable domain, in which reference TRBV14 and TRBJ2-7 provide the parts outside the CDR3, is EAGVTQFPSHSVIEKGQTVTLRCDPISGHDNLYWYRRVMGKEIKFLLHFVKESKQDESGMPNNRFLAERTGGTYSTLKVQPAELEDSGVYFCASSVGTSYEQYFGPGTRLTVT.

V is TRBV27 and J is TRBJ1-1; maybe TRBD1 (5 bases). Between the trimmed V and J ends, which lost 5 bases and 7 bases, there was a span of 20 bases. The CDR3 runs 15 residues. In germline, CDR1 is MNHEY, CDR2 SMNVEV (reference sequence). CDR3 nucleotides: TGTGCCAGCAGTCCCCTGGCAGGGCGGGGGGGTGAAGCTTTCTTT. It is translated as CASSPLAGRGGEAFF.

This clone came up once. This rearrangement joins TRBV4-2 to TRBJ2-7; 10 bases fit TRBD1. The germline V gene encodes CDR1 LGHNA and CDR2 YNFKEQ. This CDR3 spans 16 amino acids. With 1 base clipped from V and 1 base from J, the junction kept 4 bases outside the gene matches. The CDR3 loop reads CASSQAPGQGSYEQYF. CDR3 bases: TGTGCCAGCAGCCAAGCCCCGGGACAGGGGTCCTACGAGCAGTACTTC.

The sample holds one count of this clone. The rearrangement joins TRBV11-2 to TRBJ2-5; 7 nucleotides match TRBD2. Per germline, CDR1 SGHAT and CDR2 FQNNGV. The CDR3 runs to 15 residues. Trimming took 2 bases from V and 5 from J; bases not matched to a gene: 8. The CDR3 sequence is CASSLLSGDWETQYF. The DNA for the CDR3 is TGTGCCAGCAGCTTACTCAGCGGGGACTGGGAGACCCAGTACTTC.

CDR3 sequence reads: CASSEHHSGANVLTF. CDR3 coding DNA: TGCGCCAGCAGTGAGCACCACTCTGGGGCCAACGTCCTGACTTTC. V usage is TRBV10-2 and J usage is TRBJ2-6; D unresolved. CDR3 length: 15 residues. Germline lookup yields CDR1 WSHSY and CDR2 SAAADI. The ends were cut back, 2 bases at V and 0 bases at J, with 5 bases in the middle.

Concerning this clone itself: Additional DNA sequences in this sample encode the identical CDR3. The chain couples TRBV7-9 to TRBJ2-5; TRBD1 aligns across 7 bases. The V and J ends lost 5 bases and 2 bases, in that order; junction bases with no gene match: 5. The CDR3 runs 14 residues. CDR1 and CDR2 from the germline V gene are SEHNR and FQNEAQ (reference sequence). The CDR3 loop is CASSPRQGQETQYF. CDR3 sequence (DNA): TGTGCCAGCAGCCCCCGACAGGGTCAAGAGACCCAGTACTTC.